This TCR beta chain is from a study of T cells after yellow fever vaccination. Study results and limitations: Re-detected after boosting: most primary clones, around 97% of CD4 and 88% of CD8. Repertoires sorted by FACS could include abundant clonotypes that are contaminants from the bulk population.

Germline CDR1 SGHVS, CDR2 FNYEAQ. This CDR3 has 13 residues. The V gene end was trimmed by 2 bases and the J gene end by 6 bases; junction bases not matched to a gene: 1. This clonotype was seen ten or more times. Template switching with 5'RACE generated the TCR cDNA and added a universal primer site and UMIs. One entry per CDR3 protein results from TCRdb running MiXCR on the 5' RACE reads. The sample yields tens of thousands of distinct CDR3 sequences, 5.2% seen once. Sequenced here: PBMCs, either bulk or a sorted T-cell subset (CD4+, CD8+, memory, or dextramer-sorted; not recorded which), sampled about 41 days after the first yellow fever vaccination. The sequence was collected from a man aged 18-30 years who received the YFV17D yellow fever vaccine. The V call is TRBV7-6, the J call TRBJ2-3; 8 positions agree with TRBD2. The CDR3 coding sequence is TGTGCCAGCAGCTTAAAGCGGGGGGATACGCAGTATTTT. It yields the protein CASSLKRGDTQYF.